This T cell receptor beta chain stems from a study of shared clonotypes between healthy human individuals. In the sorted-subset replicate PCRs, 200 ng DNA, 25,000 to 30,000 T cell genomes, was used. Generated by immunoSEQ multiplex PCR, the TCRdb table keeps only in-frame clones and is missing some. Of about 980,000 clones in the sample, 76% were seen once. Trimming took 2 bases from V and 0 from J, leaving 6 bases between them. The germline gives CDR1 KGHSH, CDR2 LQKENI. This CDR3 is 14 amino acids long. This TCR was sampled from a man in his late teens or twenties in good health. Sequencing was performed on memory CD4+ T cells sorted from blood. Subset given: CD45RA-negative fraction. The chain combines TRBV18 with TRBJ2-3; D gene uncertain. Here the CDR3 reads CASSPKRSTDTQYF. The CDR3, as DNA: TGTGCCAGCTCACCAAAACGGAGCACAGATACGCAGTATTTT.